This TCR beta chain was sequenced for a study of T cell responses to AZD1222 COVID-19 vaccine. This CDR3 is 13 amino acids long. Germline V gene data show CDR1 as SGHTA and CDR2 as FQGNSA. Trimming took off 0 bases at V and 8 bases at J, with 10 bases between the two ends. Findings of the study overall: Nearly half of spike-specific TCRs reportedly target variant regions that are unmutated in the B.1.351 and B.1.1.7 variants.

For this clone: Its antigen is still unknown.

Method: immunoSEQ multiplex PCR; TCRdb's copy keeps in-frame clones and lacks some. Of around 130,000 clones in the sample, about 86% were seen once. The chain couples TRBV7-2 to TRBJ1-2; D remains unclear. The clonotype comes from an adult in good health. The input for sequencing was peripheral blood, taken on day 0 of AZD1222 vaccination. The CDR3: CASSLAVSSGYTF. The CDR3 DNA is TGTGCCAGCAGCTTAGCGGTGAGCAGCGGCTACACCTTC.